The 32 T cell receptor beta chains presented below share a single source sample, sequenced in a study of cytomegalovirus exposure and HLA in healthy donors. Primers included in the PCR were 60 Vbeta and 13 Jbeta primers. Data came from immunoSEQ multiplex PCR; TCRdb stores just in-frame clones and leaves some out. The table lists some 150,000 clones, about four fifths of them singletons, with around 6.5% in the top ten. Sequencing was performed on PBMCs. These receptor sequences come from a man aged 45-65 years in good health and CMV-seropositive.

The V gene is TRBV10-3, the J gene TRBJ1-6; 8 bases fit TRBD1. This CDR3 comprises 17 residues. Per the germline V gene, CDR1 is ENHRY and CDR2 is SYGVKD. After removal of 3 bases from V and 2 bases from J, the junction contained 6 bases not matched to a gene. Written as DNA, the CDR3 is TGTGCCATCAGTGAAGGGGCAGGGGGCGCCTATAATTCACCCCTCCACTTT. It yields the protein CAISEGAGGAYNSPLHF.

This chain uses TRBV5-6 with TRBJ2-5; maybe TRBD1 (6 bases). V was shortened by 1 base and J by 5 bases, with 12 bases between the two germline ends. Per the germline V gene, CDR1 is SGHDT and CDR2 is YYEEEE. The length of the CDR3 is 14 residues. This chain's CDR3 is CASSLPGVGETQYF. CDR3 nucleotide sequence: TGTGCCAGCAGCTTGCCAGGGGTAGGCGAGACCCAGTACTTC.

This clone was seen a single time. This chain joins TRBV15 and TRBJ1-2; TRBD1 is a possible D gene (5 bases). The CDR3 contains 14 residues. Germline V gene sequence: CDR1 LNHNV, CDR2 YYDKDF (reference sequence). The V and J ends lost 0 bases and 4 bases respectively, with 9 bases between them. The CDR3 loop reads CATSRDGGSYGYTF. CDR3 sequence (DNA): TGTGCCACCAGCAGAGATGGGGGGAGCTATGGCTACACCTTC.

This clone occurred a few times. The chain couples TRBV2 to TRBJ1-1, with a weak D call TRBD1 (6 bases). Trimming cost V 9 bases and J 6 bases, with 14 bases left between them. Germline CDR1 and CDR2: SNHLY and FYNNEI. This CDR3 comprises 12 residues. DNA for the CDR3: TGTGCCAGTTCTAAGGGGGACGCTGAAGCTTTCTTT. Residues: CASSKGDAEAFF.

V usage is TRBV11-2 and J usage is TRBJ2-1; 10 bases align to TRBD2. CDR3 length: 18 amino acids. Trimming removed 0 bases from V and 5 bases from J; junction bases left unmatched: 10. Germline CDR1 and CDR2: SGHAT and FQNNGV. CDR3 in amino acids: CASSLDRISGRRDNEQFF. Written as DNA, the CDR3 is TGTGCCAGCAGCTTAGATCGTATTAGCGGGAGGCGGGACAATGAGCAGTTCTTC.

The chain links TRBV10-1 to TRBJ1-4; 8 bases line up with TRBD1. The CDR3 extends over 13 amino acids. V lost 6 bases and J lost 10; bases outside the gene matches: 7. Germline-derived CDR1 and CDR2 are WNHNN and SYGVQD (reference sequence). The CDR3 reads CASREGQDGKLFF. CDR3 nucleotide sequence: TGCGCCAGCAGGGAGGGACAGGATGGAAAACTGTTTTTT.

Turning to this clone: The same CDR3 is also encoded by other DNA sequences in this sample. V gene TRBV20-1 combines with J gene TRBJ2-1; perhaps TRBD2 as D (6 bases). This CDR3 is 11 amino acids long. Germline V gene sequence: CDR1 DFQATT, CDR2 SNEGSKA (reference sequence). V was clipped by 7 bases and J by 4 bases, with 8 bases between them. DNA of the CDR3: TGCAGTGTTGGGGGGTACAATGAGCAGTTCTTC. This encodes CSVGGYNEQFF.

The chain has TRBV7-8 and TRBJ1-2; D perhaps matches TRBD1 (6 bases). This CDR3 is built from 13 residues. The V end was cut by 3 bases, the J end by 3 bases, with 8 bases between. CDR1 is SGHVS and CDR2 is FQNEAQ in the germline V gene. The CDR3 is CASSFRTDYGYTF. CDR3 nucleotide sequence: TGTGCCAGCAGCTTCAGGACAGACTATGGCTACACCTTC.

The chain has TRBV7-9 and TRBJ1-2, with 7 bases aligning to TRBD1. Per germline, CDR1 SEHNR and CDR2 FQNEAQ (reference sequence). This CDR3 has 13 amino acids. Unmatched junction bases numbered 6, after V lost 3 bases and J lost 8 bases. The DNA for the CDR3 is TGTGCCAGCAGCTTTTCAGGGGGTGAGGGCTACACCTTC. Its translation is CASSFSGGEGYTF.

This chain links TRBV5-1 with TRBJ1-1, with D hard to call. V dropped 2 bases and J dropped 3 bases, with 11 bases sitting between them. Germline values: CDR1 SGHRS, CDR2 YFSETQ. The CDR3 contains 14 residues. The CDR3 loop reads CASSFTPADTEAFF. The DNA of the CDR3 is TGCGCCAGCAGCTTTACCCCGGCGGACACTGAAGCTTTCTTT.

Details on this clone: This specimen includes other DNA sequences encoding the same CDR3. The rearrangement links TRBV5-1 to TRBJ2-7, with D hard to call. Germline lookup yields CDR1 SGHRS and CDR2 YFSETQ. There are 15 residues in the CDR3. Trimming removed 0 bases from V and 0 bases from J, with 10 bases in between. This CDR3 is CASSLDPGSSYEQYF. CDR3 sequence (DNA): TGCGCCAGCAGCTTGGATCCGGGTAGCTCCTACGAGCAGTACTTC.

This chain uses TRBV5-1 with TRBJ2-3; 7 bases agree with TRBD1. V lost 3 bases, J lost 3 bases, and 4 bases stayed unmatched. Germline loops: CDR1 SGHRS, CDR2 YFSETQ. The CDR3 is made up of 14 amino acids. Here the CDR3 reads CASSYSRGTDTQYF. The CDR3 DNA is TGCGCCAGCAGCTACTCCAGGGGGACAGATACGCAGTATTTT.

The gene calls are TRBV11-3 and TRBJ2-5; 7 bases match TRBD2. The J segment lost 5 bases and the V segment lost 8 bases, leaving 17 bases of the junction unmatched. The CDR3 contains 16 residues. The germline V gene has CDR1 SGHNT and CDR2 YENEEA. As DNA, the CDR3 is TGTGCCAGCTCGGTGGGCTCAAGTTGGGGGGGGGAGACCCAGTACTTC. Translated: CASSVGSSWGGETQYF.

The gene calls are TRBV19 and TRBJ2-7; TRBD2 agrees at 12 bases. CDR1 is LNHDA, CDR2 SQIVND, per germline (reference sequence). J was trimmed by 7 bases and V by 4 bases; bases with no gene match: 5. The CDR3 loop spans 14 amino acids. The DNA of the CDR3 is TGTGCCAGTAGTAGACTAGCGGGAGTAGGAGAGCAGTACTTC. Residues: CASSRLAGVGEQYF.

This rearrangement joins TRBV10-2 to TRBJ2-5, with 7 bases fitting TRBD2. CDR1 and CDR2 from the germline V gene are WSHSY and SAAADI. The CDR3 totals 15 residues. The ends lost 0 bases at V and 9 bases at J; junction bases unmatched: 10. CDR3 sequence: CASSESSHDGGSQYF. In DNA, the CDR3 is TGCGCCAGCAGTGAGTCGTCACACGACGGGGGGTCCCAGTACTTC.

This sequence joins TRBV15 and TRBJ1-2; the D gene is possibly TRBD1 (5 bases). V shed 0 bases and J shed 8 bases, with 13 bases lying between them. Looked up from germline, CDR1 is LNHNV and CDR2 is YYDKDF (reference sequence). CDR3 length: 14 residues. The CDR3 DNA follows: TGTGCCACCAGCAGAGATGGTCGGAGGGGAGGCTACACCTTC. Translated: CATSRDGRRGGYTF. Complete variable domain (other parts from reference TRBV15 and TRBJ1-2): DAMVIQNPRYQVTQFGKPVTLSCSQTLNHNVMYWYQQKSSQAPKLLFHYYDKDFNNEADTPDNFQSRRPNTSFCFLDIRSPGLGDTAMYLCATSRDGRRGGYTFGSGTRLTVV.

In DNA form, the CDR3 reads TGTGCCAGCAGCCCGACCGGGAGCACTGAAGCTTTCTTT. Translated, it gives CASSPTGSTEAFF. V and J are TRBV25-1 and TRBJ1-1, with D uncertain. From germline, CDR1 is MGHDK and CDR2 SYGVNS. V lost 6 bases to trimming and J lost 4 bases, with 12 bases between them. The CDR3 totals 13 residues.

This chain uses TRBV6-5 with TRBJ2-7; 7 positions match TRBD2. J gave up 7 bases and V 4 bases, and 7 bases lay outside the gene matches. CDR1 is MNHEY and CDR2 is SVGAGI in the germline V gene. The CDR3 contains 13 residues. This CDR3 is CASSSSLGGEQYF. Written as DNA, the CDR3 is TGTGCCAGCAGTTCCTCCCTCGGGGGGGAGCAGTACTTC.

The chain has TRBV19 and TRBJ2-7; TRBD1 aligns across 8 bases. V was clipped by 6 bases and J by 0 bases; unmatched bases: 7. This CDR3 has 15 residues. Germline values: CDR1 LNHDA, CDR2 SQIVND (reference sequence). The CDR3 here is CASRPTGGNSYEQYF. CDR3 nucleotide sequence: TGTGCCAGTAGGCCTACAGGGGGGAACTCCTACGAGCAGTACTTC.

The rearrangement joins TRBV15 to TRBJ1-2; TRBD1 is a possible D gene (5 bases). Per the germline V gene, CDR1 is LNHNV and CDR2 is YYDKDF (reference sequence). The CDR3 has 14 amino acids. The V end was cut by 5 bases, the J end by 4 bases, with 14 bases between. CDR3 DNA sequence: TGTGCCACCAGCCCTCTCGGGGGGTCCTATGGCTACACCTTC. It translates to CATSPLGGSYGYTF.

This clone was counted only a few times. The V gene is TRBV27, the J gene TRBJ2-5, with D possibly matching TRBD1 (5 bases). Germline V gives CDR1 MNHEY, CDR2 SMNVEV (reference sequence). V shed 5 bases and J shed 4 bases, with 14 bases lying between them. CDR3 length: 14 amino acids. The CDR3: CASSVDNWGETQYF. The CDR3 DNA is TGTGCCAGCAGTGTGGACAATTGGGGAGAGACCCAGTACTTC.

The rearrangement joins TRBV6-4 to TRBJ2-1, with 11 bases matching TRBD2. From germline, CDR1 is MRHNA and CDR2 SNTAGT. V shed 6 bases, J shed 8 bases, and the junction held 6 bases outside the gene matches. The CDR3 is 14 amino acids. The CDR3 spells CASSLLAGDDEQFF. The DNA of the CDR3 is TGTGCCAGCAGCCTACTAGCGGGAGATGATGAGCAGTTCTTC.

V and J are TRBV16 and TRBJ2-3; D possibly corresponds to TRBD2 (5 bases). V lost 0 bases and J lost 0, with 13 bases in between. CDR3 length: 17 amino acids. Germline CDR1 KGHSY, CDR2 FQNENV. DNA of the CDR3: TGTGCCAGCAGCCAATCGGCAGGAGGTTTGAGCACAGATACGCAGTATTTT. Translation: CASSQSAGGLSTDTQYF.

About this clone: Relative to the germline gene, one junction end is altered; a read error may explain this. The chain links TRBV7-7 to TRBJ2-2; D is possibly TRBD2 (7 bases). The CDR3 totals 16 residues. Per the germline V gene, CDR1 is SSHAT and CDR2 is FNYEAQ (reference sequence). The CDR3 region has the DNA TGTGCTAGCAGCTCGGGGTCAACAGGGACTATCGGGGAGCTGTTTTTT. It is translated as CASSSGSTGTIGELFF. The variable domain in full, with the rest retrieved from reference TRBV7-7 and TRBJ2-2, is GAGVSQSPRYKVTKRGQDVTLRCDPISSHATLYWYQQALGQGPEFLTYFNYEAQPDKSGLPSDRFSAERPEGSISTLTIQRTEQRDSAMYRCASSSGSTGTIGELFFGEGSRLTVL.

The CDR3 sequence: CASSLNRGHPYEQYF. The CDR3 DNA reads TGTGCCAGCAGCTTAAATCGCGGACATCCCTACGAGCAGTACTTC. J is TRBJ2-7 and V is TRBV7-8, with D possibly matching TRBD1 (5 bases). The V gene lost 2 bases and the J gene lost 2 bases, with 13 bases spanning the gap. Germline lookup yields CDR1 SGHVS and CDR2 FQNEAQ. The CDR3 loop spans 15 amino acids.

V usage is TRBV5-1 and J usage is TRBJ1-1; 9 nucleotides align to TRBD1. Per the germline V gene, CDR1 is SGHRS and CDR2 is YFSETQ. This CDR3 contains 15 residues. V lost 3 bases to trimming and J lost 5 bases; unmatched junction nucleotides: 8. In DNA, the CDR3 is TGCGCCAGCAGCTCCACAGGGGGCGACTATACTGAAGCTTTCTTT. This encodes CASSSTGGDYTEAFF.

In this sample, this clone turned up once. The chain recombines TRBV27 with TRBJ2-7; the D gene is possibly TRBD2 (6 bases). CDR3 length: 14 amino acids. Trimming took 2 bases from V and 7 from J, leaving 15 bases between them. Germline V lookup: CDR1 MNHEY, CDR2 SMNVEV (reference sequence). As DNA, the CDR3 is TGTGCCAGCAGTTTAATCGGGGGATCGGGGGAGCAGTACTTC. Protein sequence: CASSLIGGSGEQYF.

The rearrangement joins TRBV5-1 to TRBJ1-3, with D possibly TRBD1 on 5 matching bases. Trimming stripped 0 bases from V and 0 bases from J, with 13 bases between. Per germline, CDR1 SGHRS and CDR2 YFSETQ. The length of the CDR3 is 17 residues. Written as DNA, the CDR3 is TGCGCCAGCAGCTTGGAGACAGCCAGACGCTCTGGAAACACCATATATTTT. This translates into CASSLETARRSGNTIYF.

A remark on this clone: This sample also contains other DNA sequences that code for the same CDR3. The chain recombines TRBV29-1 with TRBJ2-1, with 8 bases fitting TRBD2. Germline CDR1 and CDR2: SQVTM and ANQGSEA. The CDR3 consists of 14 residues. V gave up 5 bases and J gave up 0 bases; unmatched junction bases: 3. CDR3 sequence: CSVSGSSSYNEQFF. In nucleotides, the CDR3 is TGCAGCGTTAGCGGGAGTAGCTCCTACAATGAGCAGTTCTTC.

Comments on this clone: The sample holds other DNA sequences that translate to the same CDR3. This sequence joins TRBV11-2 and TRBJ2-4; D is uncertain. From germline, CDR1 is SGHAT and CDR2 FQNNGV. This CDR3 region has 14 residues. V was pared by 6 bases and J by 1 base, with 10 bases between. Written as DNA, the CDR3 is TGTGCCAGCAGTTCTAGGCTTGCCAAAAACATTCAGTACTTC. Amino acids: CASSSRLAKNIQYF.

The chain links TRBV10-3 to TRBJ1-3, with a tentative D call TRBD1 (5 bases). The CDR3 is 14 amino acids. CDR1 and CDR2 from the germline V gene are ENHRY and SYGVKD. V was clipped by 4 bases and J by 2 bases, with 9 bases between them. The CDR3 coding sequence is TGTGCCATCAGTGCCCAGGGAACTGGAAACACCATATATTTT. Amino acid sequence: CAISAQGTGNTIYF.

V and J are TRBV5-1 and TRBJ1-4, with D possibly being TRBD1 (6 bases). The CDR3 consists of 14 residues. The germline V gene has CDR1 SGHRS and CDR2 YFSETQ. V was trimmed by 0 bases and J by 7 bases, leaving 10 bases between them. The CDR3: CASSLETGSEKLFF. As DNA, the CDR3 is TGCGCCAGCAGCTTGGAAACAGGGTCTGAAAAACTGTTTTTT.